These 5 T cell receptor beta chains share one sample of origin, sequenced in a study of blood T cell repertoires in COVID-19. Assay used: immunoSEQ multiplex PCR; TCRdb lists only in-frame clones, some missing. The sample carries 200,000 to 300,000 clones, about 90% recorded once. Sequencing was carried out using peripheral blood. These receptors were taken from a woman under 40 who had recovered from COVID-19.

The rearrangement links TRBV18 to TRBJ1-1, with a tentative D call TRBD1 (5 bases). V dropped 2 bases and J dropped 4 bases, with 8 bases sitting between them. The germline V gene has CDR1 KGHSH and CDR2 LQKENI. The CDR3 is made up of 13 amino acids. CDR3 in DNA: TGTGCCAGCTCACCATTCCAGGGCACTGAAGCTTTCTTT. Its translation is CASSPFQGTEAFF.

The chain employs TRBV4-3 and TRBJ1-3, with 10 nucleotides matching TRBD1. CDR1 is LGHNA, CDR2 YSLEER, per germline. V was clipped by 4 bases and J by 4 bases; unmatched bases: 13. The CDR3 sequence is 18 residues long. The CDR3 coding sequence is TGCGCCAGCAGCCCAGGCGTCAGACAGGGGGCAGGCGGAAACACCATATATTTT. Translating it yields CASSPGVRQGAGGNTIYF.

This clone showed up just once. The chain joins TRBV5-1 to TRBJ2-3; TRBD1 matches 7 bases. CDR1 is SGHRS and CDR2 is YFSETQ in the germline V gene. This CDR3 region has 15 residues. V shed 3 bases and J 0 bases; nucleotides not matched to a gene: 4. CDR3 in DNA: TGCGCCAGCAGCTCGACGACAGGGAGCACAGATACGCAGTATTTT. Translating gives CASSSTTGSTDTQYF.

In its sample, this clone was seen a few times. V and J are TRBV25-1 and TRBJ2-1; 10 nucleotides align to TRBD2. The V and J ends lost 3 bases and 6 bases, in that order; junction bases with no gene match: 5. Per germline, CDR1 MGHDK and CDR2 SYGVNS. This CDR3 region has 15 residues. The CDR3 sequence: CASSDSGGAGNEQFF. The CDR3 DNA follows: TGTGCCAGCAGTGACAGCGGGGGGGCAGGCAATGAGCAGTTCTTC.

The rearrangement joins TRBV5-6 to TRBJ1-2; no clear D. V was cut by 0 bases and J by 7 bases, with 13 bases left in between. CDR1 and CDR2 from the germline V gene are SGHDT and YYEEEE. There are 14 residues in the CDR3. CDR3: CASSLGWSLGGYTF. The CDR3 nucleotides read TGTGCCAGCAGCTTGGGGTGGAGCCTAGGTGGCTACACCTTC.